This T cell receptor beta chain was captured in a study of T cell responses to AZD1222 COVID-19 vaccine. Findings and limits, study-wide: Repertoire sampling was restricted to post-peak T cell response timepoints. The donors showed a predominance of white British ancestry and of females, with possible underestimation of clonal diversity.

The CDR3 consists of 13 residues. V gave up 0 bases and J gave up 3 bases, with 6 bases separating them. Germline CDR1 reads SGHDN; CDR2 reads FVKESK. This table comes from immunoSEQ multiplex PCR, and its TCRdb copy is limited to in-frame clones, with some not included. The data contain 100,000 to 150,000 clones, 85% to 90% of them seen just once; the ten biggest clones take up 10% to 15%. A note on this clone: Its matching antigen is unknown.

This receptor was identified in an adult in good health. This specimen was peripheral blood, taken on day 0 of AZD1222 vaccination. This chain uses TRBV14 with TRBJ2-7, with D hard to call. CDR3 bases: TGTGCCAGCAGCCAAGAGCCCGGCTACGAGCAGTACTTC. Its translation is CASSQEPGYEQYF.